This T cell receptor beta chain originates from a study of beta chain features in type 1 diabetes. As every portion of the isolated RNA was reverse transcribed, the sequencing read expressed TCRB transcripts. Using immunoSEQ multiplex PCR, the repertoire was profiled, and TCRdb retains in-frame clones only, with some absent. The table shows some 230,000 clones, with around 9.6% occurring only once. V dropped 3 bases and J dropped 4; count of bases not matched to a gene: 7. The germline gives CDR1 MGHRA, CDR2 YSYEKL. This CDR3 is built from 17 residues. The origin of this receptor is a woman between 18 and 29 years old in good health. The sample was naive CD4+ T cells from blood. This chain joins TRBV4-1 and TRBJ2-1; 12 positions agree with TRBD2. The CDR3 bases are TGCGCCAGCAGCCACCCCGTACTAGCGGGGGGATACAATGAGCAGTTCTTC. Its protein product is CASSHPVLAGGYNEQFF.